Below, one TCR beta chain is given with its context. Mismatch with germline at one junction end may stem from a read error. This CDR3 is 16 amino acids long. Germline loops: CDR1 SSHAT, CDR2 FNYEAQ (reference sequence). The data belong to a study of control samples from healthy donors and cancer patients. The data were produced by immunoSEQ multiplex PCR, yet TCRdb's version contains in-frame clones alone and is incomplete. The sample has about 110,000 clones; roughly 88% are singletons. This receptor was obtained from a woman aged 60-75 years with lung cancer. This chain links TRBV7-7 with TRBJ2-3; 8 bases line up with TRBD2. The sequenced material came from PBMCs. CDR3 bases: TGTGCTAGCAGCTTAGGTAGCGGGGCGGTCACAGATACGCAGTATTTT. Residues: CASSLGSGAVTDTQYF.